The 26 T cell receptor beta chains in this list originate from one sample, sequenced in a study of blood T cells in healthy people across ages. For the second PCR, which ran for about 7 to 11 cycles, a sample-barcoded 5' primer and a J-beta primer mix were used. TCRdb re-derived calls from the 5' RACE reads in MiXCR, one entry per CDR3 protein. The sample holds roughly 1,000,000 distinct CDR3 sequences; less than 25% are singletons and the top ten take 0.65% to 0.95%. The sample also formed part of further work on T cells of mothers and their children.

The sequencing input was blood. Receptors originate from a girl aged 2-15 years in good health.

The CDR3 bases are TGTGCCAGCAGCTTCTTTCACGGGGTCACTGAAGCTTTCTTT. This codes for CASSFFHGVTEAFF. V and J are TRBV7-3 and TRBJ1-1, with D hard to call. This CDR3 region has 14 residues. Trimming removed 3 bases at V and 4 bases at J, with 12 bases between. Germline V gives CDR1 SGHTA, CDR2 FQGTGA. Based on the CDR3 plus reference TRBV7-3 and TRBJ1-1, the full variable domain is GAGVSQTPSNKVTEKGKYVELRCDPISGHTALYWYRQSLGQGPEFLIYFQGTGAADDSGLPNDRFFAVRPEGSVSTLKIQRTERGDSAVYLCASSFFHGVTEAFFGQGTRLTVV.

This clonotype has a handful of counts. The gene calls are TRBV5-1 and TRBJ1-5; 7 bases agree with TRBD1. The germline V gene has CDR1 SGHRS and CDR2 YFSETQ. The junction had 7 bases not matched to a gene; V was cut back by 5 bases and J by 5 bases. The CDR3 extends over 14 amino acids. CDR3 nucleotide sequence: TGCGCCAGCAGGCCGGGACAGCTCGATCAGCCCCAGCATTTT. Encoded protein: CASRPGQLDQPQHF. The whole variable domain, filled in from reference TRBV5-1 and TRBJ1-5, reads KAGVTQTPRYLIKTRGQQVTLSCSPISGHRSVSWYQQTPGQGLQFLFEYFSETQRNKGNFPGRFSGRQFSNSRSEMNVSTLELGDSALYLCASRPGQLDQPQHFGDGTRLSIL.

This clonotype was seen only once. The chain has TRBV6-5 and TRBJ2-5; unclear D gene. The tail of the sequence fits TRBJ2-1 better, so the J call may be wrong. CDR3 length: 18 amino acids. Germline CDR1 and CDR2: MNHEY and SVGAGI. The CDR3 DNA reads TGTGCCAGCAGTTACTCCCGCGGACCTGAACATCTCTACAATGAGCAGTTCTTC. This gives the protein CASSYSRGPEHLYNEQFF.

V is TRBV11-1 and J is TRBJ2-1; the D is unclear. Germline CDR1 and CDR2: SGHAT and FQDESV (reference sequence). The CDR3 covers 13 residues. V lost 3 bases and J lost 6, with 9 bases in between. CDR3 nucleotide sequence: TGTGCCAGCAGCTTCGAGGTGGCCAATGAGCAGTTCTTC. Translating it yields CASSFEVANEQFF.

Details on this clonotype: A junction boundary mismatches the germline segment, possibly from a read error. The chain recombines TRBV2 with TRBJ2-7; D not certain. The CDR3 is 10 residues long. The V gene's germline CDR1 is SNHLY and CDR2 FYNNEI. In DNA, the CDR3 is TGTGCCAGCAGTACATCCGTCAAGGACTTC. Protein: CASSTSVKDF.

This chain joins TRBV3-1 and TRBJ2-5; tentative D call: TRBD1 (5 bases). Near its end, the DNA agrees better with TRBJ2-7, so the J call may be wrong. Germline CDR1 and CDR2: LGHDT and YNNKEL (reference sequence). This CDR3 is built from 15 residues. CDR3 in amino acids: CASSQRLRGHYEQYF. CDR3 bases: TGTGCCAGCAGCCAACGATTAAGGGGCCACTACGAGCAGTACTTC.

The chain carries TRBV29-1 and TRBJ2-6; TRBD1 is a possible D gene (6 bases). The V end lost 3 bases, the J end lost 4 bases, and 10 bases lay between the germline ends. There are 14 residues in the CDR3. The germline gives CDR1 SQVTM, CDR2 ANQGSEA. DNA of the CDR3: TGCAGCGTTGAGGGGGCGAGAGGGGCCAACGTCCTGACTTTC. Translated, it gives CSVEGARGANVLTF.

This clonotype was detected only a few times. CDR3 bases: TGTGCCAGCCTTCCGACAGGGCACTCCTACGAGCAGTACTTC. Its translation: CASLPTGHSYEQYF. The chain is built from TRBV28 and TRBJ2-7, with 7 bases aligning to TRBD1. In germline, CDR1 is MDHEN, CDR2 SYDVKM. V lost 8 bases and J lost 0; bases outside the gene matches: 7. This CDR3 is 14 amino acids long.

V gene TRBV13 combines with J gene TRBJ1-3; no firm D call. This CDR3 comprises 15 residues. V gave up 4 bases and J gave up 4 bases, with 14 bases separating them. Germline V gene data show CDR1 as PRHDT and CDR2 as FYEKMQ (reference sequence). This CDR3 reads CASSSNQASGNTIYF. CDR3 in DNA: TGTGCCAGCAGCTCCAACCAGGCGTCAGGAAACACCATATATTTT.

The genes are TRBV5-1 and TRBJ2-3, with 7 bases identical to TRBD2. CDR1 is SGHRS, CDR2 YFSETQ, per germline. The CDR3 is 13 residues long. The J segment lost 4 bases and the V segment lost 5 bases, leaving 4 bases of the junction unmatched. The CDR3 DNA sequence: TGCGCCAGCAGGCGGGAGCTCGCAGATACGCAGTATTTT. Translated: CASRRELADTQYF.

The chain uses TRBV2 and TRBJ2-3, with D maybe TRBD2 (5 bases). Between the trimmed V and J ends, which lost 3 bases and 3 bases, there was a span of 16 bases. The CDR3 extends over 16 amino acids. In germline, CDR1 is SNHLY, CDR2 FYNNEI. This CDR3 reads CASSDFGMGSTDTQYF. The CDR3, as DNA: TGTGCCAGCAGTGACTTCGGGATGGGTTCTACAGATACGCAGTATTTT.

The chain uses TRBV4-3 and TRBJ1-1, with 12 bases fitting TRBD1. Germline trimming cut 4 bases from V and 10 bases from J; bases unmatched to any gene: 10. The length of the CDR3 is 15 residues. Germline lookup yields CDR1 LGHNA and CDR2 YSLEER. The chain's CDR3 is CASSPSGTGGAGAFF. The CDR3 coding sequence is TGCGCCAGCAGCCCGTCCGGGACAGGGGGCGCGGGAGCTTTCTTT.

This clonotype was seen more than once but under ten times. The chain has TRBV6-2 or TRBV6-3 and TRBJ2-7; D is tentatively TRBD1 or TRBD2 (5 bases each). CDR3 length: 15 amino acids. The germline V gene encodes CDR1 MNHEY and CDR2 SVGEGT. The V gene lost 4 bases and the J gene lost 0 bases, with 13 bases spanning the gap. The CDR3 coding sequence is TGTGCCAGCAGTTCTTCCGGGACGTCCTCCTACGAGCAGTACTTC. As protein: CASSSSGTSSYEQYF.

V and J are TRBV20-1 and TRBJ2-7; 8 nucleotides line up with TRBD2. Germline V lookup: CDR1 DFQATT, CDR2 SNEGSKA (reference sequence). J was trimmed by 2 bases and V by 5 bases; bases with no gene match: 8. This CDR3 region has 14 residues. In nucleotides, the CDR3 is TGCAGTGCTCTCGCACTAGCGGAGACCTACGAGCAGTACTTC. Protein sequence: CSALALAETYEQYF.

This clonotype was counted a few times. The rearrangement uses TRBV20-1 and TRBJ2-5; D might be TRBD2 (5 bases). The end of the DNA aligns better with TRBJ2-1, so the J call may be wrong. Germline loops: CDR1 DFQATT, CDR2 SNEGSKA (reference sequence). The CDR3 contains 12 residues. In nucleotides, the CDR3 is TGCAGTGCTATCTTGCGGGCCAATGAGCAGTTCTTC. It encodes CSAILRANEQFF.

The chain employs TRBV19 and TRBJ2-2; D tentatively reads TRBD1 or TRBD2 (6 bases each). Germline-derived CDR1 and CDR2 are LNHDA and SQIVND (reference sequence). CDR3 length equals 14 residues. V shed 5 bases and J shed 6 bases, with 13 bases lying between them. CDR3 residues: CASSVGGQAGELFF. The CDR3 bases are TGTGCCAGTAGTGTGGGGGGCCAGGCCGGGGAGCTGTTTTTT.

This clonotype was recorded once. Since the CDR3 does not end with the conserved phenylalanine or tryptophan, this likely comes from a read error. In nucleotides, the CDR3 is TGTGCCAGCAGCTTAGAAGGCATTTGGGGCAATGAGCAGTTCTTG. The encoded protein is CASSLEGIWGNEQFL. The chain employs TRBV11-2 and TRBJ2-1; no reliable D call. CDR3 length: 15 amino acids. Germline assignment: CDR1 SGHAT and CDR2 FQNNGV. V lost 0 bases, J lost 6 bases, and 12 bases lay in between.

The chain links TRBV14 to TRBJ2-5, with D unclear. TRBJ2-7 explains the end of the DNA better; the J call may be wrong. Germline CDR1 and CDR2: SGHDN and FVKESK. The CDR3 sequence is 12 residues long. The CDR3 protein is CASSQVYYEQYF. In DNA, the CDR3 is TGTGCCAGCAGCCAAGTCTACTACGAGCAGTACTTC.

V and J are TRBV24-1 and TRBJ2-1; D ambiguous. In germline, CDR1 is KGHDR, CDR2 SFDVKD. V was cut by 3 bases and J by 11 bases, with 7 bases left in between. The CDR3 contains 11 residues. Here the CDR3 DNA reads TGTGCCACCAGTGATAGCTGGAAGCAGTTCTTC. Translated: CATSDSWKQFF.

The table lists this clonotype with a few counts. The rearrangement links TRBV20-1 to TRBJ2-7, with 8 bases aligning to TRBD2. CDR3 size: 12 residues. CDR1 and CDR2 from the germline V gene are DFQATT and SNEGSKA (reference sequence). V lost 7 bases to trimming and J lost 3 bases; unmatched junction nucleotides: 5. CDR3 loop: CSGVAGIYEQYF. CDR3 bases: TGCAGTGGTGTAGCGGGGATCTACGAGCAGTACTTC.

The chain recombines TRBV29-1 with TRBJ2-5; 12 positions agree with TRBD2. V lost 0 bases, J lost 2 bases, and 13 bases stayed unmatched. The CDR3 has 19 amino acids. The V gene's germline CDR1 is SQVTM and CDR2 ANQGSEA. The CDR3 DNA reads TGCAGCGTTGAAGATCTTCGGACTAGCGGGGCCTTTGTACAAGAGACCCAGTACTTC. Amino acid sequence: CSVEDLRTSGAFVQETQYF.

This clonotype was counted ten times or more. This chain connects TRBV7-9 to TRBJ2-5; 8 positions match TRBD2. The germline gives CDR1 SEHNR, CDR2 FQNEAQ (reference sequence). The V segment lost 7 bases and the J segment 5 bases; nucleotides outside the gene matches: 6. This CDR3 region has 13 residues. CDR3 residues: CASTPRGGETQYF. Written as DNA, the CDR3 is TGTGCCAGCACCCCTCGGGGGGGCGAGACCCAGTACTTC.

The chain combines TRBV29-1 with TRBJ1-2, with a possible D match to TRBD1 (5 bases). CDR1 SQVTM and CDR2 ANQGSEA come from the germline V gene. The CDR3 totals 11 residues. Between the trimmed V and J ends, which lost 4 bases and 7 bases, there was a span of 10 bases. This chain's CDR3 is CSVGQGAGYTF. DNA of the CDR3: TGCAGCGTTGGTCAGGGCGCTGGCTACACCTTC.

This clonotype was found a few times. The chain employs TRBV29-1 and TRBJ2-5; D is perhaps TRBD2 (6 bases). Germline values: CDR1 SQVTM, CDR2 ANQGSEA. V lost 3 bases to trimming and J lost 11 bases, with 16 bases between them. The CDR3 contains 12 residues. The CDR3 DNA is TGCAGCGTTGAGACTAGGGCACGGGAGCAGTACTTC. It translates to CSVETRAREQYF.

This clonotype was counted between two and nine times. This chain joins TRBV6-2 or TRBV6-3 and TRBJ2-2, with 8 bases identical to TRBD1. The germline gives CDR1 MNHEY, CDR2 SVGEGT. The CDR3 has 13 amino acids. The junction had 4 bases not matched to a gene; V was cut back by 10 bases and J by 3 bases. The CDR3 DNA reads TGTGCCACAAACAGGGGGGACACCGGGGAGCTGTTTTTT. It translates to CATNRGDTGELFF.

This sequence joins TRBV7-2 and TRBJ2-5; 10 bases match TRBD1. Germline V gene lookup returns CDR1 SGHTA and CDR2 FQGNSA. The CDR3 is made up of 13 amino acids. The ends lost 5 bases at V and 9 bases at J; junction bases unmatched: 6. CDR3 residues: CASSMTGGGSQYF. CDR3 sequence (DNA): TGTGCCAGCAGCATGACAGGGGGCGGGTCCCAGTACTTC.